One sample yielded the 23 T cell receptor beta chains listed below, sequenced in a study of response to subunit inactivated influenza vaccine. TCRdb reprocessed the RT-PCR reads via MiXCR and lists one record per CDR3 protein. In the table there are about 620,000 distinct CDR3 sequences, 12% of which are singletons. Sequencing was performed on PBMCs from blood, taken on the day of vaccination. The receptors were gathered from a man aged 45 to 65 who received an inactivated influenza vaccine.

This clonotype has only a few counts. The chain is built from TRBV10-3 and TRBJ2-2, with a possible D match to TRBD1 (5 bases). Germline CDR1 ENHRY, CDR2 SYGVKD. Trimming took off 7 bases at V and 5 bases at J, with 14 bases between the two ends. This CDR3 contains 14 residues. CDR3 sequence: CAITQGRITGELFF. CDR3 DNA: TGTGCCATCACCCAGGGTCGAATAACCGGGGAGCTGTTTTTT.

In its sample, this clonotype was seen a few times. The V gene is TRBV6-1, the J gene TRBJ2-7; possibly TRBD1 for D (6 bases). CDR1 and CDR2 (germline): MNHNS, SASEGT. V dropped 6 bases and J dropped 1 base, with 19 bases sitting between them. There are 16 residues in the CDR3. CDR3 sequence reads: CASRLTPGTISYEQYF. CDR3 DNA sequence: TGTGCCAGCAGGCTTACCCCCGGGACAATATCCTACGAGCAGTACTTC.

The chain is built from TRBV5-1 and TRBJ1-5; the D gene is possibly TRBD1 (6 bases). The V gene lost 4 bases and the J gene lost 4 bases, with 15 bases spanning the gap. The CDR3 is 15 amino acids. Germline V gives CDR1 SGHRS, CDR2 YFSETQ. The CDR3 is CASSPGPGANQPQHF. The CDR3 coding sequence is TGCGCCAGCAGCCCGGGCCCAGGGGCAAATCAGCCCCAGCATTTT.

V gene TRBV6-2 or TRBV6-3 combines with J gene TRBJ2-7; either TRBD1 or TRBD2 may fit D (6 bases each). This CDR3 has 14 residues. The V gene's germline CDR1 is MNHEY and CDR2 SVGEGT. The V end was cut by 8 bases, the J end by 2 bases, with 16 bases between. The CDR3 loop is CASRTGAVPYEQYF. For the CDR3, the DNA is TGTGCCAGCCGAACGGGGGCCGTACCCTACGAGCAGTACTTC.

V and J are TRBV2 and TRBJ2-1; D gene unclear. Germline CDR1 is SNHLY and CDR2 is FYNNEI. The CDR3 sequence is 15 residues long. Trimming took off 2 bases at V and 5 bases at J, with 13 bases between the two ends. This CDR3 is CASSENRFADNEQFF. The DNA of the CDR3 is TGTGCCAGCAGTGAAAATAGGTTCGCGGACAATGAGCAGTTCTTC.

The V and J genes are TRBV5-1 and TRBJ2-2; no firm D call. Germline CDR1 is SGHRS and CDR2 is YFSETQ. The CDR3 length is 14 residues. Trimming shortened V by 3 bases and J by 5 bases, and 11 bases separated the two germline ends. CDR3 nucleotide sequence: TGCGCCAGCAGCTCTCACGTGTGGACCGGGGAGCTGTTTTTT. Encoded protein: CASSSHVWTGELFF.

This clonotype is a singleton in its sample. The chain carries TRBV4-3 and TRBJ2-1; 8 positions agree with TRBD2. Per the germline V gene, CDR1 is LGHNA and CDR2 is YSLEER. V was clipped by 1 base and J by 12 bases; unmatched bases: 8. The CDR3 has 14 amino acids. The CDR3 is CASSQVRGDWVQFF. CDR3 DNA sequence: TGCGCCAGCAGCCAAGTGCGGGGGGATTGGGTGCAGTTCTTC.

This clonotype was recorded many times. At one end, the junction sequence differs from germline, possibly due to a read error. The chain has TRBV5-1 and TRBJ2-2; no clear D. CDR3 length: 15 residues. Germline V gene sequence: CDR1 SGHRS, CDR2 YFSETQ. The CDR3 DNA follows: TGCGCCAGCAGCTTGGGCCCTACTCAAACCGAGGAGCTGTTTTTT. This translates into CASSLGPTQTEELFF.

This clonotype was recorded a few times. The V and J genes are TRBV27 and TRBJ1-1, with D hard to call. The V end was cut by 3 bases, the J end by 0 bases, with 14 bases between. This CDR3 spans 16 amino acids. CDR1 and CDR2 from the germline V gene are MNHEY and SMNVEV (reference sequence). CDR3 DNA: TGTGCCAGCAGTTTGCACCCAGCCGTAATGAACACTGAAGCTTTCTTT. Its translation is CASSLHPAVMNTEAFF.

As concerns this clonotype: The junction and the germline gene differ at one end; a read error may be behind it. This chain uses TRBV6-1 with TRBJ2-3; D uncertain. In germline, CDR1 is MNHNS, CDR2 SASEGT. The CDR3 extends over 12 amino acids. This CDR3 reads CASSEARDTRYF. The CDR3 DNA is TGTGCCAGCAGTGAAGCACGCGATACGCGGTATTTT.

This clonotype was counted between two and nine times. This chain connects TRBV28 to TRBJ2-1; no reliable D call. From germline, CDR1 is MDHEN and CDR2 SYDVKM. This CDR3 has 13 amino acids. The germline V and J ends were trimmed by 10 bases and 0 bases, with 10 bases remaining between them. CDR3 region: CATIGDSYNEQFF. As DNA, the CDR3 is TGTGCCACCATTGGAGACTCCTACAATGAGCAGTTCTTC.

This clonotype was counted ten times or more. V is TRBV6-4 and J is TRBJ2-2; D tentatively reads TRBD1 or TRBD2 (6 bases each). Trimming pared 5 bases from V and 0 bases from J, leaving 28 bases between. CDR3 size: 21 residues. The germline V gene encodes CDR1 MRHNA and CDR2 SNTAGT. The CDR3 region is CASSPDRRDSRTVSNTGELFF. CDR3 sequence (DNA): TGTGCCAGCAGTCCCGACAGGAGGGACTCACGTACAGTATCGAACACCGGGGAGCTGTTTTTT.

V usage is TRBV6-2 or TRBV6-3 and J usage is TRBJ2-3; TRBD2 matches 11 bases. The germline CDR1 and CDR2 sequences are MNHEY and SVGEGT. The CDR3 is made up of 19 amino acids. V was pared by 0 bases and J by 1 base, with 9 bases of the junction left unmatched. The CDR3 nucleotides are TGTGCCAGCAGTTACTCGACACTAGCGGGGGCCTTCCGCACAGATACGCAGTATTTT. Protein product: CASSYSTLAGAFRTDTQYF.

In its sample, this clonotype was seen many times. The chain combines TRBV12-3 or TRBV12-4 with TRBJ2-7, with 11 positions matching TRBD1. The CDR3 is 14 amino acids. Unmatched junction bases numbered 9, after V lost 8 bases and J lost 6 bases. DNA for the CDR3: TGTGCCAGCCTCCGGACAGGGGGCACGGGCGAGCAGTACTTC. Residues: CASLRTGGTGEQYF.

This clonotype showed up just a few times. The V and J genes are TRBV7-6 and TRBJ2-3; 9 positions agree with TRBD2. The CDR3 runs 16 residues. V was clipped by 2 bases and J by 7 bases; unmatched bases: 10. Germline CDR1 reads SGHVS; CDR2 reads FNYEAQ. The CDR3 protein is CASSLSSSGGQHTQYF. The CDR3 region has the DNA TGTGCCAGCAGCTTAAGTTCGAGCGGGGGGCAACATACGCAGTATTTT. Complete variable domain (other parts from reference TRBV7-6 and TRBJ2-3): GAGVSQSPRYKVTKRGQDVALRCDPISGHVSLYWYRQALGQGPEFLTYFNYEAQQDKSGLPNDRFSAERPEGSISTLTIQRTEQRDSAMYRCASSLSSSGGQHTQYFGPGTRLTVL.

This chain joins TRBV4-3 and TRBJ2-5, with 13 bases fitting TRBD2. Trimming cost V 3 bases and J 4 bases; bases outside gene matches: 2. Germline V gives CDR1 LGHNA, CDR2 YSLEER. The CDR3 contains 15 residues. CDR3 protein: CASSQGLAGTETQYF. CDR3 DNA: TGCGCCAGCAGCCAGGGACTAGCGGGGACAGAGACCCAGTACTTC.

This rearrangement joins TRBV5-6 to TRBJ1-1, with D unresolved. The CDR3 is 12 residues long. Trimming took 6 bases from V and 1 from J, leaving 7 bases between them. Germline CDR1 is SGHDT and CDR2 is YYEEEE. CDR3 bases: TGTGCCAGCAAGGGAGGGAACACTGAAGCTTTCTTT. It specifies CASKGGNTEAFF.

This clonotype was seen at least ten times. CDR3: CASSLWGGGRTDTQYF. DNA of the CDR3: TGCGCCAGCAGCTTGTGGGGCGGGGGCCGCACAGATACGCAGTATTTT. This chain joins TRBV5-1 and TRBJ2-3; a possible D gene is TRBD2 (7 bases). This CDR3 has 16 amino acids. Germline assignment: CDR1 SGHRS and CDR2 YFSETQ. V was pared by 1 base and J by 1 base, with 13 bases between.

This clonotype was recorded many times. V is TRBV6-6 and J is TRBJ1-2; D is unresolved. The CDR3 spans 13 residues. Per the germline V gene, CDR1 is MNHNY and CDR2 is SVGAGI (reference sequence). Trimming stripped 7 bases from V and 0 bases from J, with 9 bases between. In nucleotides, the CDR3 is TGTGCCAGCACTAGGGTTTCTAACTATGGCTACACCTTC. It yields the protein CASTRVSNYGYTF.

The sample holds a few counts of this clonotype. DNA for the CDR3: TGTGCCAGCACGTCAGGGGGCGCCGGACCTAACTATGGCTACACCTTC. Encoded protein: CASTSGGAGPNYGYTF. J is TRBJ1-2 and V is TRBV7-9; 8 bases fit TRBD1. CDR3 length equals 16 residues. V shed 7 bases, J shed 0 bases, and the junction held 10 bases outside the gene matches. Germline V gene data show CDR1 as SEHNR and CDR2 as FQNEAQ (reference sequence).

The chain couples TRBV29-1 to TRBJ2-1; 8 bases are shared with TRBD2. V gave up 4 bases and J gave up 5 bases; unmatched junction bases: 7. Germline loops: CDR1 SQVTM, CDR2 ANQGSEA. This CDR3 is 14 amino acids long. CDR3 nucleotide sequence: TGCAGCGTTGCAAGGCGGGGGGCTGACAATGAGCAGTTCTTC. Translating gives CSVARRGADNEQFF.

This clonotype was seen at least ten times. The V and J genes are TRBV7-3 and TRBJ2-1; TRBD2 matches at 7 bases. Per germline, CDR1 SGHTA and CDR2 FQGTGA. CDR3 size: 15 residues. Trimming took 0 bases from V and 4 from J; bases not matched to a gene: 3. Written as DNA, the CDR3 is TGTGCCAGCAGCTTAACTGCTAGCGGATACAATGAGCAGTTCTTC. It yields the protein CASSLTASGYNEQFF.

This clonotype was counted many times. V is TRBV18 and J is TRBJ2-7; D is possibly TRBD1 (6 bases). The CDR3 sequence is 14 residues long. CDR1 and CDR2 from the germline V gene are KGHSH and LQKENI. The V and J ends lost 5 bases and 4 bases respectively, with 15 bases between them. CDR3 in DNA: TGTGCCAGCTCAGAACCCGGGACATTTTACGAGCAGTACTTC. Translating gives CASSEPGTFYEQYF.